These T cell receptor beta chains were read from a single sample in a study of technical replicates of blood from several donors. Profiling relied on immunoSEQ multiplex PCR, and the TCRdb table lists in-frame clones only, not all of them. This sample has roughly 100,000 clones; 90% to 97% occur once, and the top ten carry around 0.4%. The sample comprised T cells isolated from PBMCs. Receptor source: a human donor in good health. The conserved cysteine and the conserved F or W are not part of the CDR3 here.

V,J,CDR3
TRBV7-9,TRBJ1-4,ASSLVSGAEKLF
TRBV28,TRBJ1-1,ASSLSGGPYTEAF
TRBV15,TRBJ2-5,ATSRFGTGLGETQY
TRBV7-2,TRBJ2-3,ASSFHRTDTQY
TRBV6-4,TRBJ2-1,ASSDLGGKTYNEQF
TRBV7-9,TRBJ2-3,ASNLRSSTDTQY
TRBV4-1,TRBJ2-1,ASSQDTGTYNEQF
TRBV27,TRBJ1-4,ASSLDRGREKLF
TRBV27,TRBJ2-3,ASSLIAGGPTQY
TRBV2,TRBJ1-1,ASSDWTGSTEAF
TRBV19,TRBJ1-4,ASRTQGQGALATNEKLF
TRBV27,TRBJ2-5,ASSPQAGRETQY
TRBV4-2,TRBJ2-7,ASSQDRVIYEQY
TRBV5-1,TRBJ2-1,ASSLVQRGYNEQF
TRBV27,TRBJ2-3,ASSPDRGRPDTQY
TRBV4-1,TRBJ2-4,ASSPSKTSGRGAYIQY
TRBV19,TRBJ2-2,ASRYGQSTGELF
TRBV10-1,TRBJ2-3,ASSESGRVPDTQY
TRBV5-1,TRBJ1-2,ASSLEGAGNGYT
TRBV7-3,TRBJ2-1,ASSLTGSGTSGYNEQF
TRBV28,TRBJ1-4,ASSLPTGANEKLF
TRBV9,TRBJ2-1,ASSVERADEQF
TRBV27,TRBJ2-5,ASRGRGSGLETQY
TRBV18,TRBJ1-2,ASSLETDSFYGYT
TRBV19,TRBJ1-5,ASSWLSGVPGQPQH
TRBV10-3,TRBJ2-1,AISESITALSASNEQF
TRBV7-9,TRBJ2-7,ASSFFGWEDVTYEQY